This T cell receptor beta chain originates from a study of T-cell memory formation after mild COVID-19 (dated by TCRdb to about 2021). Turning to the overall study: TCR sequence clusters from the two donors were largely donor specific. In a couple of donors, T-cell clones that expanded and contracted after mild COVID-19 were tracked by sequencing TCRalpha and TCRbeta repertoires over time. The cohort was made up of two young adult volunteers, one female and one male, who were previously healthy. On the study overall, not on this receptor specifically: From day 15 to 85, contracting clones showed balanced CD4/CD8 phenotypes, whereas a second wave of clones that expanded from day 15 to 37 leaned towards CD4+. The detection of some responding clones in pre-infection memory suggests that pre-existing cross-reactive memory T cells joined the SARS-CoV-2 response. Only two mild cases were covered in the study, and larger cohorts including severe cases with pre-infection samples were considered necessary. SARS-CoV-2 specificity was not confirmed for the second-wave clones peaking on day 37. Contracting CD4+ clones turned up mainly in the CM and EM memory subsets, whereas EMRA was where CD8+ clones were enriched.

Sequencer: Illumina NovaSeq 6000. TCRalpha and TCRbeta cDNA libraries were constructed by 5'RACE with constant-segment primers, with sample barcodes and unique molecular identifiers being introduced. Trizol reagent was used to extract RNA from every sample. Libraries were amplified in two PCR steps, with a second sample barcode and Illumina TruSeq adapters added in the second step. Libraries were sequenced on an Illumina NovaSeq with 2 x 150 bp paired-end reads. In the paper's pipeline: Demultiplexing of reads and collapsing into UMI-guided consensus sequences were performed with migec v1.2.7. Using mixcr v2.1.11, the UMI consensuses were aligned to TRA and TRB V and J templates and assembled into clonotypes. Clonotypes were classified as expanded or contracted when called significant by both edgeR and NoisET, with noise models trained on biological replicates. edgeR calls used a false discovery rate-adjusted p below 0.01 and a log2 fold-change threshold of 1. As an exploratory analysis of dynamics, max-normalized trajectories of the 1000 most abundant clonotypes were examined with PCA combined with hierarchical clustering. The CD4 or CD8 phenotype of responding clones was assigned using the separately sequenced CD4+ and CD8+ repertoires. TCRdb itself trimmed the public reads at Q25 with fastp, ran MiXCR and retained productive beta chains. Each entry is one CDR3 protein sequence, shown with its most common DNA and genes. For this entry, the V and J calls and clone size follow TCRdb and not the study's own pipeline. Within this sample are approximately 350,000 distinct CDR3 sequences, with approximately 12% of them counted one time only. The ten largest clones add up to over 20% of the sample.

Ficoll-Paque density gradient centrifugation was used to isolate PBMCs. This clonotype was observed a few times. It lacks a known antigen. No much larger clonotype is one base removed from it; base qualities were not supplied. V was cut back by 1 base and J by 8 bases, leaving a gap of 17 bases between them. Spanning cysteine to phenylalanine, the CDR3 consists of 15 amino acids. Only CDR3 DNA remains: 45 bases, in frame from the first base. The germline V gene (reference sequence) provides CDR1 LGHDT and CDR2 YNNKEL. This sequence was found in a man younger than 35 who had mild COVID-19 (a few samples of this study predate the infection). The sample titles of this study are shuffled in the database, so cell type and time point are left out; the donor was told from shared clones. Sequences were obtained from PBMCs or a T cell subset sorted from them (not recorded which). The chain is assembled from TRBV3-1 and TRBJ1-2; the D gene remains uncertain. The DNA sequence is TGTGCCAGCAGCCAAGGATTCGTACCGGCATGGGGCTACACCTTC. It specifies CASSQGFVPAWGYTF. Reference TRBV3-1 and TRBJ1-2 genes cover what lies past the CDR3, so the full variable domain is DTAVSQTPKYLVTQMGNDKSIKCEQNLGHDTMYWYKQDSKKFLKIMFSYNNKELIINETVPNRFSPKSPDKAHLNLHINSLELGDSAVYFCASSQGFVPAWGYTFGSGTRLTVV.